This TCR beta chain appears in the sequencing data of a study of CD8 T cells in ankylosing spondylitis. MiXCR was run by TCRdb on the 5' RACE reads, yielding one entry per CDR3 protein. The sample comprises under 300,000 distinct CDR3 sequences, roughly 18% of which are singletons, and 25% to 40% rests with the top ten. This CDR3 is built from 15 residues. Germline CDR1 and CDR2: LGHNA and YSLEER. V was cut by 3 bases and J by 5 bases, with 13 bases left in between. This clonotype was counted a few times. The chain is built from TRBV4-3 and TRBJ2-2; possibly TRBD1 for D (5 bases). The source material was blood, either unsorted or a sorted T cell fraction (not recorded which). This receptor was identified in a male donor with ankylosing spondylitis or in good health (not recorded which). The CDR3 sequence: CASSQIDSRTGELFF. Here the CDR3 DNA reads TGCGCCAGCAGCCAGATAGACAGCAGAACCGGGGAGCTGTTTTTT.